This T cell receptor beta chain was obtained from a study of blood T cell repertoires in COVID-19. The wider study: Acute-phase and convalescent COVID-19 samples originated in the United States, Italy and Spain. Sources were T cells, B-cell-depleted T cells, or PBMCs; the material itself was cDNA or gDNA.

V was clipped by 1 base and J by 4 bases; unmatched bases: 11. From germline, CDR1 is SGHAT and CDR2 FQNNGV. There are 17 residues in the CDR3. How the authors handled the data: Amplified reference gene primers provided the basis for estimating nucleated cell counts. Profiling relied on immunoSEQ multiplex PCR, and the TCRdb table lists in-frame clones only, not all of them. V, J and clone size reflect that table, while D and trimming were determined from the DNA. The data contain roughly 120,000 clones, more than 70% of them singletons. Sequenced: peripheral blood. This receptor was identified in a woman in her 70s who had recovered from COVID-19. The J gene is TRBJ1-1, the V gene TRBV11-2; TRBD1 matches 8 bases. This CDR3 is CASSLVGTGVEGTEAFF. The CDR3, as DNA: TGTGCCAGCAGCTTAGTCGGGACAGGTGTTGAGGGCACTGAAGCTTTCTTT.